What follows are 27 T cell receptor beta chains derived from one specimen sequenced in a study of blood T cell repertoires in COVID-19. Some clones are missing from TCRdb's copy, which holds only in-frame ones; the method was immunoSEQ multiplex PCR. The table shows some 240,000 clones, with approximately 84% occurring only once. The sample comprised PBMCs or T cells enriched from blood (not recorded which). The receptors derive from a woman aged 45-65 years who had been exposed to COVID-19.

This clone was counted only a few times. V and J are TRBV7-9 and TRBJ1-6; 7 bases are shared with TRBD1. The germline V gene has CDR1 SEHNR and CDR2 FQNEAQ (reference sequence). The CDR3 has 15 residues. Losses at the gene ends were 1 base for V and 6 bases for J; bases not matched to a gene: 3. Here the CDR3 reads CASSLEGQLNSPLHF. The CDR3 bases are TGTGCCAGCAGCTTAGAGGGACAGCTTAATTCACCCCTCCACTTT. The entire variable domain, with the rest obtained from reference TRBV7-9 and TRBJ1-6, is as follows: DTGVSQNPRHKITKRGQNVTFRCDPISEHNRLYWYRQTLGQGPEFLTYFQNEAQLEKSRLLSDRFSAERPKGSFSTLEIQRTEQGDSAMYLCASSLEGQLNSPLHFGNGTRLTVT.

V gene TRBV19 combines with J gene TRBJ2-4, with 11 bases matching TRBD1. Germline-derived CDR1 and CDR2 are LNHDA and SQIVND (reference sequence). The CDR3 length is 16 residues. V trimming: 4 bases; J trimming: 6 bases; junction bases outside the gene matches: 8. The CDR3 here is CASSTRTGGVRNIQYF. The CDR3 DNA reads TGTGCCAGTAGTACCCGGACAGGGGGCGTGAGAAACATTCAGTACTTC.

The chain joins TRBV12-5 to TRBJ1-6; D remains unclear. The germline V gene encodes CDR1 LGHNT and CDR2 FRNRAP. This CDR3 region has 15 residues. The ends were cut back, 7 bases at V and 8 bases at J, with 18 bases in the middle. The CDR3 nucleotides read TGTGCTAGTGCGAGGGTCCGAAGTGGGGATTCACCCCTCCACTTT. This codes for CASARVRSGDSPLHF.

The genes are TRBV5-6 and TRBJ1-1; D unclear. The V gene lost 4 bases and the J gene lost 5 bases, with 12 bases spanning the gap. The CDR3 totals 13 residues. Germline V CDR1 and CDR2: SGHDT, YYEEEE. CDR3 amino acids: CASSPPTGTEAFF. CDR3 DNA sequence: TGTGCCAGCAGCCCCCCGACGGGTACTGAAGCTTTCTTT.

The V gene is TRBV3-1 (or the pseudogene TRBV3-2), the J gene TRBJ2-5; D is possibly TRBD2 (5 bases). Trimming stripped 3 bases from V and 5 bases from J, with 16 bases between. Germline V gene lookup returns CDR1 LGHDT and CDR2 YNNKEL (reference sequence). The CDR3 length is 15 residues. The CDR3: CASSQRTVVGETQYF. The CDR3 region has the DNA TGTGCCAGCAGCCAGAGGACTGTTGTTGGGGAGACCCAGTACTTC.

J is TRBJ1-5 and V is TRBV6-2 or TRBV6-3, with 7 bases identical to TRBD1. With 2 bases clipped from V and 6 bases from J, the junction kept 4 bases outside the gene matches. The CDR3 is 14 amino acids. The germline V gene encodes CDR1 MNHEY and CDR2 SVGEGT. DNA for the CDR3: TGTGCCAGCAGTTACGGGGGACAGAGTCAGCCCCAGCATTTT. Protein sequence: CASSYGGQSQPQHF.

This sequence joins TRBV5-4 and TRBJ1-6; no clear D gene. Trimming cost V 1 base and J 7 bases, with 15 bases left between them. The CDR3 loop spans 16 amino acids. Germline CDR1 and CDR2: SGHNT and YYREEE (reference sequence). CDR3 sequence reads: CASSLLDGPTNSPLHF. The CDR3 coding sequence is TGTGCCAGCAGCTTGTTGGATGGGCCCACCAATTCACCCCTCCACTTT. Full variable domain (rest looked up from reference TRBV5-4 and TRBJ1-6): ETGVTQSPTHLIKTRGQQVTLRCSSQSGHNTVSWYQQALGQGPQFIFQYYREEENGRGNFPPRFSGLQFPNYSSELNVNALELDDSALYLCASSLLDGPTNSPLHFGNGTRLTVT.

V and J are TRBV29-1 and TRBJ2-2, with D possibly being TRBD2 (6 bases). V was pared by 4 bases and J by 3 bases, with 12 bases between. Germline-derived CDR1 and CDR2 are SQVTM and ANQGSEA. The CDR3 is made up of 14 amino acids. This chain's CDR3 is CSVGWGGDTGELFF. CDR3 nucleotide sequence: TGCAGCGTTGGTTGGGGCGGGGACACCGGGGAGCTGTTTTTT.

The rearrangement uses TRBV9 and TRBJ1-5, with D hard to call. Germline V gives CDR1 SGDLS, CDR2 YYNGEE. Trimming took 0 bases from V and 2 from J, leaving 9 bases between them. The CDR3 contains 15 residues. CDR3 sequence reads: CASSVGANGNQPQHF. The CDR3 DNA is TGTGCCAGCAGCGTAGGGGCAAATGGCAATCAGCCCCAGCATTTT.

The CDR3, as DNA: TGTGCCAGTGGGGACAGGGCCTCGGGTGAAAAACTGTTTTTT. It yields the protein CASGDRASGEKLFF. The rearrangement uses TRBV19 and TRBJ1-4, with 9 bases aligning to TRBD1. Germline-derived CDR1 and CDR2 are LNHDA and SQIVND (reference sequence). CDR3 length: 14 residues. The junction had 8 bases not matched to a gene; V was cut back by 8 bases and J by 7 bases.

J is TRBJ1-1 and V is TRBV7-9, with D possibly being TRBD1 (5 bases). The V gene lost 1 base and the J gene lost 0 bases, with 12 bases spanning the gap. There are 16 residues in the CDR3. Looked up from germline, CDR1 is SEHNR and CDR2 is FQNEAQ (reference sequence). The CDR3 spells CASSLEGYSLNTEAFF. CDR3 in DNA: TGTGCCAGCAGCTTAGAGGGGTACTCCCTGAACACTGAAGCTTTCTTT.

CDR3 bases: TGTGCCAGTAGTGAAGTGCGGAATTCACCCCTCCACTTT. Translated: CASSEVRNSPLHF. The V gene is TRBV19, the J gene TRBJ1-6; D call uncertain. Trimming removed 5 bases from V and 7 bases from J, with 9 bases in between. Germline-derived CDR1 and CDR2 are LNHDA and SQIVND (reference sequence). This CDR3 has 13 residues.

The J gene is TRBJ2-5, the V gene TRBV10-1, with D maybe TRBD2 (5 bases). The CDR3 sequence is 11 residues long. Looked up from germline, CDR1 is WNHNN and CDR2 is SYGVQD (reference sequence). V shed 0 bases and J shed 12 bases, with 8 bases lying between them. The CDR3 DNA reads as TGCGCCAGCAGTGAGTCGACTATCAAGTACTTC. It specifies CASSESTIKYF.

In DNA form, the CDR3 reads TGCAGTGCTCAAAACAGGGGGGGCTACACCTTC. Protein sequence: CSAQNRGGYTF. This chain uses TRBV20-1 with TRBJ1-2; TRBD1 matches 8 bases. With V trimmed by 5 bases and J by 8 bases, 4 bases remained unmatched. Germline assignment: CDR1 DFQATT and CDR2 SNEGSKA (reference sequence). The CDR3 spans 11 residues.

V usage is TRBV5-1 and J usage is TRBJ1-3; 7 bases are a match to TRBD1. CDR1 SGHRS and CDR2 YFSETQ come from the germline V gene. The CDR3 has 15 residues. Trimming took 1 base from V and 3 from J; bases not matched to a gene: 4. The CDR3 DNA follows: TGCGCCAGCAGCTTGACAGGGGAATTTGGAAACACCATATATTTT. Translation gives CASSLTGEFGNTIYF.

This clone was detected a few times. The gene calls are TRBV28 and TRBJ2-5, with D possibly being TRBD2 (5 bases). The CDR3 is made up of 15 amino acids. The germline gives CDR1 MDHEN, CDR2 SYDVKM. V was shortened by 5 bases and J by 5 bases, with 18 bases between the two germline ends. The CDR3 DNA sequence: TGTGCCAGCAGTGCTCTCCTTAGGACGGGGGAGACCCAGTACTTC. Its translation: CASSALLRTGETQYF. Full variable domain (rest looked up from reference TRBV28 and TRBJ2-5): DVKVTQSSRYLVKRTGEKVFLECVQDMDHENMFWYRQDPGLGLRLIYFSYDVKMKEKGDIPEGYSVSREKKERFSLILESASTNQTSMYLCASSALLRTGETQYFGPGTRLLVL.

This clone was seen only once. The chain carries TRBV2 and TRBJ1-5, with TRBD1 matching 12 bases. The CDR3 has 15 amino acids. Germline CDR1 and CDR2: SNHLY and FYNNEI. J was trimmed by 6 bases and V by 6 bases; bases with no gene match: 6. CDR3 sequence (DNA): TGTGCCAGCAGAGCCGGGACAGGGGGCATTCAGCCCCAGCATTTT. This sequence encodes CASRAGTGGIQPQHF.

This chain links TRBV12-3 or TRBV12-4 with TRBJ2-5, with a tentative D call TRBD2 (5 bases). CDR3 length equals 12 residues. V dropped 6 bases and J dropped 5 bases, with 10 bases sitting between them. CDR3 in DNA: TGTGCCAGCAGGGACTTTCGGGAGACCCAGTACTTC. Residues: CASRDFRETQYF.

Worth noting for this clone: Other DNA sequences of this sample code for an identical CDR3. The chain carries TRBV6-1 and TRBJ1-6, with TRBD1 as a possible D gene (5 bases). This CDR3 is built from 17 residues. Germline V gene data show CDR1 as MNHNS and CDR2 as SASEGT. Trimming stripped 0 bases from V and 7 bases from J, with 16 bases between. The CDR3, as DNA: TGTGCCAGCAGTGAAGCAATCTTAGGGACTCGGAATTCACCCCTCCACTTT. It yields the protein CASSEAILGTRNSPLHF.

The rearrangement joins TRBV27 to TRBJ2-7; 8 nucleotides align to TRBD2. The V gene's germline CDR1 is MNHEY and CDR2 SMNVEV (reference sequence). CDR3 size: 16 residues. The V and J ends lost 2 bases and 6 bases, in that order; junction bases with no gene match: 12. The CDR3 DNA follows: TGTGCCAGCAGTTTAGAGGGCGGGGGGCCCAGGGGCGAGCAGTACTTC. Its protein is CASSLEGGGPRGEQYF.

This chain uses TRBV30 with TRBJ1-5; D unresolved. The V gene lost 0 bases and the J gene lost 1 base, with 7 bases spanning the gap. Germline lookup yields CDR1 GTSNPN and CDR2 SVGIG (reference sequence). CDR3 length: 14 residues. In DNA form, the CDR3 reads TGTGCCTGGAGTGTGAGTTTCAGCAATCAGCCCCAGCATTTT. Amino acids: CAWSVSFSNQPQHF. Full variable domain (remainder filled in from reference TRBV30 and TRBJ1-5): SQTIHQWPATLVQPVGSPLSLECTVEGTSNPNLYWYRQAAGRGLQLLFYSVGIGQISSEVPQNLSASRPQDRQFILSSKKLLLSDSGFYLCAWSVSFSNQPQHFGDGTRLSIL.

This sequence joins TRBV28 and TRBJ1-3, with D unclear. The V gene's germline CDR1 is MDHEN and CDR2 SYDVKM. V was pared by 2 bases and J by 5 bases, with 7 bases between. There are 13 residues in the CDR3. The CDR3 loop is CASSLNARNTIYF. The CDR3 DNA reads TGTGCCAGCAGTTTAAACGCGAGAAACACCATATATTTT.

CDR3 nucleotide sequence: TGTGCCAGCACTACAGGCTCTGGGGCCAACGTCCTGACTTTC. Protein: CASTTGSGANVLTF. This chain links TRBV6-5 with TRBJ2-6; D may be TRBD1 (5 bases). Trimming shortened V by 7 bases and J by 0 bases, and 7 bases separated the two germline ends. In germline, CDR1 is MNHEY, CDR2 SVGAGI. The CDR3 runs to 14 residues.

The rearrangement uses TRBV11-3 and TRBJ2-5, with D possibly being TRBD1 (6 bases). Germline V gene sequence: CDR1 SGHNT, CDR2 YENEEA. The CDR3 is 15 residues long. V lost 0 bases and J 3 bases, leaving 11 bases between the germline ends. This CDR3 reads CASSLDGAGEETQYF. CDR3 sequence (DNA): TGTGCCAGCAGCTTAGACGGGGCAGGGGAAGAGACCCAGTACTTC. The entire variable domain, with the rest obtained from reference TRBV11-3 and TRBJ2-5, is as follows: EAGVVQSPRYKIIEKKQPVAFWCNPISGHNTLYWYLQNLGQGPELLIRYENEEAVDDSQLPKDRFSAERLKGVDSTLKIQPAELGDSAVYLCASSLDGAGEETQYFGPGTRLLVL.

CDR3 bases: TGTGCCAGCAGTTTTTCGAGGGACAGGGGCGTGAACACTGAAGCTTTCTTT. The encoded protein is CASSFSRDRGVNTEAFF. This chain connects TRBV28 to TRBJ1-1, with 10 bases lining up with TRBD1. The CDR3 covers 17 residues. CDR1 is MDHEN and CDR2 is SYDVKM in the germline V gene. The junction had 7 bases not matched to a gene; V was cut back by 3 bases and J by 0 bases. Full variable domain (missing parts from reference TRBV28 and TRBJ1-1): DVKVTQSSRYLVKRTGEKVFLECVQDMDHENMFWYRQDPGLGLRLIYFSYDVKMKEKGDIPEGYSVSREKKERFSLILESASTNQTSMYLCASSFSRDRGVNTEAFFGQGTRLTVV.

The rearrangement uses TRBV16 and TRBJ1-5; D gene unclear. Germline V CDR1 and CDR2: KGHSY, FQNENV. V lost 0 bases to trimming and J lost 3 bases, with 6 bases between them. CDR3 length: 14 residues. In DNA form, the CDR3 reads TGTGCCAGCAGCCAATCGACTTTCAATCAGCCCCAGCATTTT. Amino acids: CASSQSTFNQPQHF.

This clone was seen a single time. The chain recombines TRBV11-2 with TRBJ2-1, with D perhaps TRBD2 (6 bases). V lost 7 bases and J 4 bases, leaving 14 bases between the germline ends. The CDR3 is 14 amino acids. Germline CDR1 is SGHAT and CDR2 is FQNNGV. CDR3: CASKTSSGYNEQFF. CDR3 sequence (DNA): TGTGCCAGCAAGACCAGTAGCGGATACAATGAGCAGTTCTTC.